The next 15 T cell receptor beta chains were all read from a single sample in a study of radiation and T cells in renal cell carcinoma. Sample time point: blood 2 weeks post-SBRT. Treatment given: 15 Gy SBRT to primary tumor, nephrectomy 4 weeks later. The protocol was immunoSEQ multiplex PCR, while the TCRdb copy is restricted to in-frame clones and leaves out a portion. Of 100,000 to 150,000 clones in the sample, about 88% were seen once. The sequencing here drew on blood, taken from a patient whose treatment included radiotherapy and nephrectomy. These receptors all come from a woman in her 70s with renal cell carcinoma.

V and J are TRBV5-1 and TRBJ1-2; D call uncertain. Trimming shortened V by 2 bases and J by 10 bases, and 15 bases separated the two germline ends. The CDR3 contains 13 residues. Germline assignment: CDR1 SGHRS and CDR2 YFSETQ. The CDR3 DNA follows: TGCGCCAGCAGCTTCAGACGGACTACAACCTACACCTTC. Protein product: CASSFRRTTTYTF.

V gene TRBV30 combines with J gene TRBJ2-2, with 8 positions matching TRBD1. Germline CDR1 and CDR2: GTSNPN and SVGIG (reference sequence). After removal of 0 bases from V and 6 bases from J, the junction contained 9 bases not matched to a gene. This CDR3 is 16 amino acids long. Here the CDR3 DNA reads TGTGCCTGGAGTGTAATTGGCAGGGGGCGAGCCGGGGAGCTGTTTTTT. Translating it yields CAWSVIGRGRAGELFF.

The rearrangement joins TRBV6-6 to TRBJ2-6; tentative D call: TRBD1 (6 bases). The length of the CDR3 is 15 residues. Trimming took off 6 bases at V and 4 bases at J, with 13 bases between the two ends. Germline lookup yields CDR1 MNHNY and CDR2 SVGAGI (reference sequence). CDR3 sequence: CASRPTGFGANVLTF. Here the CDR3 DNA reads TGTGCCAGCAGGCCCACAGGGTTCGGGGCCAACGTCCTGACTTTC.

CDR3 sequence (DNA): TGCGCCAGCAGCCAAGAGGTCCCTAGCGGGGGGGCAACATATACGCAGTATTTT. Protein product: CASSQEVPSGGATYTQYF. This chain uses TRBV4-3 with TRBJ2-3; 12 bases fit TRBD2. With 0 bases clipped from V and 7 bases from J, the junction kept 11 bases outside the gene matches. The CDR3 covers 18 residues. Germline CDR1 LGHNA, CDR2 YSLEER.

This clone has only one observation. V usage is TRBV20-1 and J usage is TRBJ1-4; a weak D match, TRBD1 (5 bases). Germline assignment: CDR1 DFQATT and CDR2 SNEGSKA (reference sequence). The CDR3 has 8 amino acids. The CDR3 nucleotides read TGCGGGGGTGAAAAACTGTTTTTT. It specifies CGGEKLFF.

The V and J genes are TRBV18 and TRBJ1-3; tentative D call: TRBD1 (6 bases). Trimming took 6 bases from V and 0 from J, leaving 18 bases between them. Germline assignment: CDR1 KGHSH and CDR2 LQKENI. The CDR3 consists of 17 residues. The CDR3 reads CASSPRQAEGSGNTIYF. The CDR3 nucleotides read TGTGCCAGCTCCCCCCGACAGGCGGAGGGCTCTGGAAACACCATATATTTT.

This chain uses TRBV30 with TRBJ2-2; the D gene is possibly TRBD2 (7 bases). V gave up 0 bases and J gave up 4 bases, with 15 bases separating them. The CDR3 totals 16 residues. Germline loops: CDR1 GTSNPN, CDR2 SVGIG (reference sequence). This CDR3 is CAWSVRGGAFTGELFF. CDR3 coding DNA: TGTGCCTGGAGTGTACGAGGGGGGGCTTTCACCGGGGAGCTGTTTTTT.

The chain recombines TRBV6-5 with TRBJ2-7, with D possibly TRBD2 on 6 matching bases. Germline V gives CDR1 MNHEY, CDR2 SVGAGI. The CDR3 has 12 residues. The V end lost 8 bases, the J end lost 2 bases, and 10 bases lay between the germline ends. The CDR3 DNA follows: TGTGCCAGCGCGGGCGGGGCCTACGAGCAGTACTTC. It is translated as CASAGGAYEQYF.

This clone was counted a single time. DNA of the CDR3: TGTGCCAGCAGCGTAGACACAGTAGGTTTAATCTCTGGAAACACCATATATTTT. Translating it yields CASSVDTVGLISGNTIYF. The V gene is TRBV9, the J gene TRBJ1-3, with unresolved D. The V and J ends lost 0 bases and 0 bases respectively, with 16 bases between them. From germline, CDR1 is SGDLS and CDR2 YYNGEE. This CDR3 contains 18 residues.

This clone was found a few times. The genes are TRBV6-5 and TRBJ1-1; D is possibly TRBD1 (5 bases). The CDR3 runs to 12 residues. V was cut by 4 bases and J by 9 bases, with 12 bases left in between. CDR1 MNHEY and CDR2 SVGAGI come from the germline V gene. CDR3 residues: CASSLGRGQAFF. For the CDR3, the DNA is TGTGCCAGCAGTTTGGGGCGGGGTCAAGCTTTCTTT.

Only a few counts were recorded for this clone. CDR3 nucleotides: TGTGCCAGCAGCGTAGGGAGGGACCTGAACACTGAAGCTTTCTTT. Its protein product is CASSVGRDLNTEAFF. The chain uses TRBV9 and TRBJ1-1; TRBD1 might be the D (5 bases). The ends were cut back, 0 bases at V and 0 bases at J, with 9 bases in the middle. The CDR3 has 15 residues. Per the germline V gene, CDR1 is SGDLS and CDR2 is YYNGEE.

The chain couples TRBV18 to TRBJ2-2; D is unclear. Trimming pared 5 bases from V and 5 bases from J, leaving 6 bases between. The CDR3 spans 12 residues. Germline V CDR1 and CDR2: KGHSH, LQKENI. The CDR3 reads CASSRFTGELFF. CDR3 DNA: TGTGCCAGCTCAAGATTTACCGGGGAGCTGTTTTTT. The full variable domain, with the rest looked up from reference TRBV18 and TRBJ2-2, is NAGVMQNPRHLVRRRGQEARLRCSPMKGHSHVYWYRQLPEEGLKFMVYLQKENIIDESGMPKERFSAEFPKEGPSILRIQQVVRGDSAAYFCASSRFTGELFFGEGSRLTVL.

This clone was observed a single time. The chain couples TRBV7-2 to TRBJ1-5; TRBD1 is a possible D gene (6 bases). Germline loops: CDR1 SGHTA, CDR2 FQGNSA. This CDR3 spans 14 amino acids. Trimming pared 5 bases from V and 6 bases from J, leaving 14 bases between. The CDR3 sequence: CASSPAGEGQPQHF. CDR3 DNA sequence: TGTGCCAGCAGCCCTGCAGGGGAAGGTCAGCCCCAGCATTTT.

This chain uses TRBV6-5 with TRBJ1-1, with TRBD1 as a possible D gene (6 bases). Germline V gene sequence: CDR1 MNHEY, CDR2 SVGAGI. This CDR3 region has 13 residues. The V and J ends lost 3 bases and 6 bases respectively, with 11 bases between them. CDR3 nucleotides: TGTGCCAGCAGTTATCGGCGGGGGCCTGAAGCTTTCTTT. Protein: CASSYRRGPEAFF.

This clone has just a few counts. This chain joins TRBV30 and TRBJ1-1; possible D gene TRBD1, 5 bases. The ends were cut back, 1 base at V and 3 bases at J, with 6 bases in the middle. Germline V lookup: CDR1 GTSNPN, CDR2 SVGIG (reference sequence). The CDR3 is made up of 12 amino acids. The DNA of the CDR3 is TGTGCCTGGAGTGGACAGTACACTGAAGCTTTCTTT. This codes for CAWSGQYTEAFF.